This T cell receptor beta chain was profiled in a study of cytomegalovirus exposure and HLA in healthy donors. Notes on the study in general: The study carried out a later analysis of TCR beta sequences. It associated approximately 16,000 of them with specific HLA alleles at a false discovery rate of 0.05. Sequences of the TCR beta chain were said to predict the HLA-A and HLA-B alleles of most subjects accurately. A later analysis found TCR association rates differed by HLA locus, highest for DRB1 and lowest for HLA-C.

On this clone: The antigen is undetermined.

The PCR contained 60 Vbeta and 13 Jbeta primers. Data came from immunoSEQ multiplex PCR; TCRdb stores just in-frame clones and leaves some out. The sample has around 210,000 clones, 78% seen once; the top ten hold around 0.45%. Germline CDR1 and CDR2: GTSNPN and SVGIG (reference sequence). V shed 0 bases and J 6 bases; nucleotides not matched to a gene: 8. This CDR3 contains 14 residues. Sequencing used PBMCs. This TCR was sampled from a boy aged 5-17 years in good health and CMV-seronegative. The genes are TRBV30 and TRBJ2-7; 7 bases are shared with TRBD1. CDR3 region: CAWSVGRGWSEQYF. The CDR3 DNA reads TGTGCCTGGAGTGTAGGCAGGGGGTGGTCCGAGCAGTACTTC.